This record concerns one TCR beta chain sequence. The data were taken from a study of OX40 agonist ivuxolimab in advanced cancers. The overall study: Ivuxolimab was administered intravenously to patients at 0.01 to 10 mg/kg every 2 weeks. Patients were around 83% male with ages roughly 23 to 85, mean 60. Dose-escalation patients' cancers were hepatocellular carcinoma, melanoma, renal cell or head and neck cancer.

Some clones are missing from TCRdb's copy, which holds only in-frame ones; the method was immunoSEQ multiplex PCR. The sample records about 110,000 clones, 91% being singletons. This TCR was recovered from an adult with an advanced solid tumor such as melanoma, head and neck, liver or kidney cancer. Sequencing used CD4+ or CD8+ T cells sorted from blood, obtained in a trial of the OX40 agonist ivuxolimab.

Here the CDR3 reads CAWSVQGGYGYTF. The CDR3, as DNA: TGTGCCTGGAGTGTACAGGGGGGTTATGGCTACACCTTC. This rearrangement joins TRBV30 to TRBJ1-2, with TRBD1 matching over 8 bases. This CDR3 contains 13 residues. The V gene end was trimmed by 0 bases and the J gene end by 5 bases; junction bases not matched to a gene: 2. The germline CDR1 and CDR2 sequences are GTSNPN and SVGIG (reference sequence).